This passage covers 26 T cell receptor beta chains from one sample sequenced in a study of blood T cells in healthy people across ages. Primers used in a second PCR of roughly 6 to 11 cycles were a sample-barcoded 5' primer and a J-beta primer mix. TCRdb independently ran MiXCR on the 5' RACE reads; one entry per CDR3 protein. Among about 670,000 distinct CDR3 sequences listed, approximately 52% were seen once. Sequencing was carried out using blood. Receptor source: a woman older than 75 in good health.

With regard to this clonotype: A much larger clone differs by one base, so this may be a read error. V and J are TRBV13 and TRBJ2-5; D is unresolved. Germline loops: CDR1 PRHDT, CDR2 FYEKMQ (reference sequence). The CDR3 has 11 amino acids. Trimming stripped 6 bases from V and 11 bases from J, with 13 bases between. CDR3 amino acids: CASSRTAEQYF. CDR3 bases: TGTGCCAGCAGTCGCACAGCTGAGCAGTACTTC.

This chain links TRBV2 with TRBJ1-2, with 9 bases aligning to TRBD1. The CDR3 has 15 amino acids. Germline V gene data show CDR1 as SNHLY and CDR2 as FYNNEI. V dropped 2 bases and J dropped 7; count of bases not matched to a gene: 8. CDR3 amino acids: CASSELGTGTSGYTF. The CDR3 nucleotides are TGTGCCAGCAGTGAATTAGGGACAGGGACGAGTGGCTACACCTTC.

This clonotype was seen many times. V usage is TRBV21-1 and J usage is TRBJ2-5; the table's D call, TRBD1, has no DNA check behind it. TRBV21-1 is a pseudogene. This CDR3 is 20 amino acids long. CDR3 bases: TGTGCCAGCAGCCTTCATCTTGCACCGGGACAGGGGTCTTTCGTAGAGACCCAGTACTTC. It encodes CASSLHLAPGQGSFVETQYF.

The rearrangement links TRBV7-8 to TRBJ2-3, with TRBD1 matching 7 bases. Germline loops: CDR1 SGHVS, CDR2 FQNEAQ. The V segment lost 4 bases and the J segment 14 bases; nucleotides outside the gene matches: 18. The CDR3 contains 15 residues. The CDR3 spells CASSSPGQYVDTMYF. The CDR3 region has the DNA TGTGCCAGCAGCTCCCCGGGACAGTATGTGGATACGATGTATTTT.

The CDR3 DNA reads as TGTGCCACCCTTTCTCGAAAACCTCGATCCGGACTAGCGGGAGGAATCACAGATACGCAGTATTTT. Encoded protein: CATLSRKPRSGLAGGITDTQYF. The chain carries TRBV6-5 and TRBJ2-3, with TRBD2 matching over 14 bases. J gave up 2 bases and V 10 bases, and 26 bases lay outside the gene matches. The CDR3 is made up of 22 amino acids. CDR1 is MNHEY and CDR2 is SVGAGI in the germline V gene.

The V call is TRBV6-6, the J call TRBJ1-2, with D unclear. Per the germline V gene, CDR1 is MNHNY and CDR2 is SVGAGI (reference sequence). Trimming removed 5 bases from V and 8 bases from J, with 18 bases in between. The CDR3 is made up of 14 amino acids. The chain's CDR3 is CASSAGVAASGYTF. CDR3 nucleotides: TGTGCCAGCAGTGCCGGAGTGGCGGCCTCCGGCTACACCTTC.

The rearrangement joins TRBV15 to TRBJ1-4; D is possibly TRBD1 (5 bases). The CDR3 contains 15 residues. V shed 5 bases and J shed 5 bases, with 15 bases lying between them. CDR1 and CDR2 (germline): LNHNV, YYDKDF (reference sequence). CDR3 residues: CATSGRGQANEKLFF. The CDR3 region has the DNA TGTGCCACCAGCGGACGGGGCCAAGCCAATGAAAAACTGTTTTTT.

This clonotype was detected many times. V gene TRBV27 combines with J gene TRBJ2-1; a possible D gene is TRBD2 (5 bases). This CDR3 region has 16 residues. V was pared by 2 bases and J by 4 bases, with 15 bases between. Per germline, CDR1 MNHEY and CDR2 SMNVEV (reference sequence). The chain's CDR3 is CASSLEGSYLYNEQFF. The CDR3 bases are TGTGCCAGCAGTTTAGAGGGTAGCTACCTATACAATGAGCAGTTCTTC.

The chain recombines TRBV13 with TRBJ2-7, with a tentative D call TRBD1 (8 bases). V gave up 2 bases and J gave up 6 bases, with 17 bases separating them. The germline gives CDR1 PRHDT, CDR2 FYEKMQ (reference sequence). CDR3 length: 15 residues. CDR3 protein: CASSLWRAGTGEQYF. CDR3 DNA: TGTGCCAGCAGCTTATGGCGAGCGGGGACAGGCGAGCAGTACTTC.

The V gene is TRBV15, the J gene TRBJ1-1; D unclear. V lost 2 bases to trimming and J lost 1 base, with 5 bases between them. Per the germline V gene, CDR1 is LNHNV and CDR2 is YYDKDF (reference sequence). The CDR3 totals 13 residues. CDR3 protein: CATSRLTNTEAFF. CDR3 DNA sequence: TGTGCCACCAGCAGACTCACGAACACTGAAGCTTTCTTT. The full variable domain, with the rest looked up from reference TRBV15 and TRBJ1-1, is DAMVIQNPRYQVTQFGKPVTLSCSQTLNHNVMYWYQQKSSQAPKLLFHYYDKDFNNEADTPDNFQSRRPNTSFCFLDIRSPGLGDTAMYLCATSRLTNTEAFFGQGTRLTVV.

Remarks on this clonotype: The junction departs from germline at one end; a sequencing error may be responsible. This chain connects TRBV14 to TRBJ2-3, with D possibly TRBD1 on 5 matching bases. This CDR3 region has 16 residues. Germline CDR1 is SGHDN and CDR2 is FVKESK. This chain's CDR3 is CASSQEWGSLTDTQYF. For the CDR3, the DNA is TGTGCCAGTAGCCAAGAATGGGGCAGCCTCACAGATACGCAGTATTTT.

This clonotype was detected ten times or more. A single base separates this from a much larger clone, so it may be a read error. V and J are TRBV6-6 and TRBJ2-5; weak D call: TRBD1 (6 bases). The CDR3 runs to 16 residues. V was trimmed by 8 bases and J by 11 bases, leaving 30 bases between them. Germline loops: CDR1 MNHNY, CDR2 SVGAGI (reference sequence). The CDR3 sequence: CASFQTGTTGYNEQYF. As DNA, the CDR3 is TGTGCCAGCTTCCAAACCGGGACAACGGGATACAATGAGCAGTACTTC.

The J gene is TRBJ1-2, the V gene TRBV28; D uncertain. The germline CDR1 and CDR2 sequences are MDHEN and SYDVKM. This CDR3 is 18 amino acids long. Trimming took off 6 bases at V and 0 bases at J, with 23 bases between the two ends. DNA of the CDR3: TGTGCCAGCAGACCCGAGTTCCTTAGGGCCCCGTCTAACTATGGCTACACCTTC. It translates to CASRPEFLRAPSNYGYTF.

The table lists this clonotype with a few counts. This rearrangement joins TRBV18 to TRBJ2-5; D not resolved. The CDR3 runs to 15 residues. The V and J ends lost 3 bases and 1 base respectively, with 12 bases between them. Per germline, CDR1 KGHSH and CDR2 LQKENI. The CDR3 DNA follows: TGTGCCAGCTCACCGAAGTCACGGGTCCAAGAGACCCAGTACTTC. Amino acids: CASSPKSRVQETQYF. The full variable domain, its missing parts supplied by reference TRBV18 and TRBJ2-5, is NAGVMQNPRHLVRRRGQEARLRCSPMKGHSHVYWYRQLPEEGLKFMVYLQKENIIDESGMPKERFSAEFPKEGPSILRIQQVVRGDSAAYFCASSPKSRVQETQYFGPGTRLLVL.

Regarding this clonotype: It may be a read error: a sequence one base away is much more abundant. The rearrangement joins TRBV30 to TRBJ2-7; a possible D gene is TRBD1 (6 bases). CDR3 size: 13 residues. CDR1 is GTSNPN, CDR2 SVGIG, per germline (reference sequence). V was trimmed by 2 bases and J by 4 bases, leaving 12 bases between them. CDR3 region: CAWSWNQGYEQYF. The CDR3 DNA follows: TGTGCCTGGAGTTGGAACCAGGGGTACGAGCAGTACTTC.

The rearrangement uses TRBV10-3 and TRBJ1-1; D gene ambiguous. The CDR3 extends over 13 amino acids. Trimming removed 0 bases from V and 5 bases from J, with 7 bases in between. Germline V CDR1 and CDR2: ENHRY, SYGVKD. The DNA for the CDR3 is TGTGCCATCAGTGAGTCAAAGGGAACTGAAGCTTTCTTT. It yields the protein CAISESKGTEAFF.

The chain uses TRBV7-2 and TRBJ2-7; 7 bases are a match to TRBD2. V was pared by 4 bases and J by 3 bases, with 3 bases of the junction left unmatched. Germline CDR1 is SGHTA and CDR2 is FQGNSA. This CDR3 is built from 13 residues. The CDR3 loop is CASSWSGNYEQYF. CDR3 in DNA: TGTGCCAGCAGCTGGAGCGGGAACTACGAGCAGTACTTC.

This clonotype was picked up one time. The genes are TRBV15 and TRBJ2-7, with TRBD1 identical over 7 bases. This CDR3 is 14 amino acids long. The germline V gene encodes CDR1 LNHNV and CDR2 YYDKDF (reference sequence). V lost 8 bases, J lost 8 bases, and 15 bases stayed unmatched. CDR3 coding DNA: TGTGCCACCGGCCCAGGGGGTTTATGGTACAAGCAGTACTTC. Protein product: CATGPGGLWYKQYF.

The chain carries TRBV7-6 and TRBJ1-4; tentatively, D is TRBD1 (5 bases). This CDR3 is built from 15 residues. V lost 1 base, J lost 8 bases, and 14 bases lay in between. CDR1 SGHVS and CDR2 FNYEAQ come from the germline V gene. The CDR3 sequence: CASSLVGGADEKLFF. The CDR3 DNA follows: TGTGCCAGCAGCTTAGTTGGAGGGGCGGACGAAAAACTGTTTTTT.

The chain combines TRBV30 with TRBJ1-2; D is undetermined. V shed 3 bases and J shed 0 bases, with 2 bases lying between them. The CDR3 extends over 11 amino acids. The germline gives CDR1 GTSNPN, CDR2 SVGIG (reference sequence). CDR3 sequence: CAWSPNYGYTF. The CDR3 DNA follows: TGTGCCTGGAGCCCTAACTATGGCTACACCTTC. The complete variable domain, with remaining parts taken from reference TRBV30 and TRBJ1-2, reads SQTIHQWPATLVQPVGSPLSLECTVEGTSNPNLYWYRQAAGRGLQLLFYSVGIGQISSEVPQNLSASRPQDRQFILSSKKLLLSDSGFYLCAWSPNYGYTFGSGTRLTVV.

The table lists this clonotype with a few counts. The V gene is TRBV7-9, the J gene TRBJ2-3; 14 nucleotides match TRBD2. CDR1 is SEHNR, CDR2 FQNEAQ, per germline (reference sequence). This CDR3 is 17 amino acids long. Germline trimming cut 5 bases from V and 4 bases from J; bases unmatched to any gene: 8. CDR3 coding DNA: TGTGCCAGCAGCCCCGGGACTAGCGGGGGTTTCGCAGATACGCAGTATTTT. Protein sequence: CASSPGTSGGFADTQYF.

This clonotype came up a few times. A read error is possible here, since a much larger clone lies one base away. Here the CDR3 DNA reads TGTGCCAGCAGCGGTCCGGGACAGGGCGGATCACCCCCCCACTTT. This translates into CASSGPGQGGSPPHF. The chain couples TRBV7-9 to TRBJ1-6; 9 bases match TRBD1. This CDR3 is built from 15 residues. Germline values: CDR1 SEHNR, CDR2 FQNEAQ (reference sequence).

The chain recombines TRBV28 with TRBJ2-7; D is undetermined. This CDR3 contains 15 residues. CDR1 and CDR2 (germline): MDHEN, SYDVKM. With 6 bases removed from V and 0 bases from J, the gap between germline ends came to 15 bases. The CDR3 DNA reads as TGTGCCAGCAGAGGTTCTTCAGGTTACTCCTACGAGCAGTACTTC. It is translated as CASRGSSGYSYEQYF.

V usage is TRBV12-3 or TRBV12-4 and J usage is TRBJ2-7; no clear D gene. This CDR3 is built from 12 residues. The V end lost 4 bases, the J end lost 3 bases, and 7 bases lay between the germline ends. CDR3 in amino acids: CASSWQFYEQYF. The CDR3 DNA reads as TGTGCCAGCAGTTGGCAGTTCTACGAGCAGTACTTC.

This sequence joins TRBV18 and TRBJ1-1; D is possibly TRBD1 (5 bases). Germline lookup yields CDR1 KGHSH and CDR2 LQKENI. Trimming cost V 0 bases and J 6 bases, with 11 bases left between them. The CDR3 contains 14 residues. The CDR3: CASSPPTGLAEAFF. Here the CDR3 DNA reads TGTGCCAGCTCACCACCGACGGGGCTCGCTGAAGCTTTCTTT.

This clonotype was counted many times. V is TRBV28 and J is TRBJ1-2, with 9 bases matching TRBD1. The CDR3 totals 16 residues. J lost 8 bases, V lost 4 bases, and 14 bases had no gene match. From germline, CDR1 is MDHEN and CDR2 SYDVKM. The CDR3 bases are TGTGCCAGCAGTTCTGGGCGGGACAGGGCCCTCCAGGGCTACACCTTC. This codes for CASSSGRDRALQGYTF.